Presented here are 11 T cell receptor beta chains from one specimen sequenced in a study of T-cell reconstitution after alpha-beta-depleted transplantation in children. A library of TCRbeta sequences, prepared with unique molecular identifiers, was generated. Each CDR3 protein gets one entry after TCRdb re-called the PCR reads with MiXCR. There are 540,000 or so distinct CDR3 sequences in the sample; roughly 23% occur only once, and 14% lies in the top ten. Material: PBMCs, mostly from graft donor cells, obtained 360 days after TCRalphabeta/CD19-depleted stem cell transplant. The receptors were gathered from a boy in the first two years of life who had a stem cell transplant for acute myeloid leukemia, so the T cells may come from the graft donor.

The chain recombines TRBV3-1 with TRBJ2-7, with D possibly matching TRBD1 (5 bases). The CDR3 consists of 14 residues. Trimming cost V 3 bases and J 2 bases, with 11 bases left between them. The germline gives CDR1 LGHDT, CDR2 YNNKEL (reference sequence). The CDR3 DNA reads TGTGCCAGCAGCCAGGGCAGGGAAACCTACGAGCAGTACTTC. Protein sequence: CASSQGRETYEQYF.

The rearrangement joins TRBV20-1 to TRBJ2-2; TRBD2 matches at 9 bases. J was trimmed by 4 bases and V by 0 bases; bases with no gene match: 9. There are 17 residues in the CDR3. CDR1 and CDR2 (germline): DFQATT, SNEGSKA (reference sequence). CDR3 DNA sequence: TGCAGTGCTAGAGATATAGCCAGCGGGGGGATCACCGGGGAGCTGTTTTTT. Its protein product is CSARDIASGGITGELFF.

This clonotype was counted between two and nine times. CDR3 DNA: TGTGCCAGCAGTGATATCCCTTCGGATACGCAGTATTTT. It codes for CASSDIPSDTQYF. The chain uses TRBV25-1 and TRBJ2-3; D gene uncertain. Germline V gene lookup returns CDR1 MGHDK and CDR2 SYGVNS. This CDR3 is built from 13 residues. Deletions cut 3 bases from V and 6 bases from J, with 10 bases between.

The chain joins TRBV20-1 to TRBJ1-1; D unresolved. Deletions cut 7 bases from V and 0 bases from J, with 9 bases between. This CDR3 comprises 12 residues. Germline V gives CDR1 DFQATT, CDR2 SNEGSKA (reference sequence). The CDR3: CSVRAMNTEAFF. The DNA for the CDR3 is TGCAGTGTCCGGGCGATGAACACTGAAGCTTTCTTT.

V gene TRBV7-8 combines with J gene TRBJ2-7, with 10 nucleotides matching TRBD2. Germline assignment: CDR1 SGHVS and CDR2 FQNEAQ. V was pared by 3 bases and J by 2 bases, with 4 bases of the junction left unmatched. The CDR3 runs to 15 residues. For the CDR3, the DNA is TGTGCCAGCAGCTTGCTAGCGGGGGCCGCCTACGAGCAGTACTTC. This gives the protein CASSLLAGAAYEQYF.

This clonotype occurred a few times. The chain links TRBV18 to TRBJ2-7; D remains ambiguous. CDR1 and CDR2 (germline): KGHSH, LQKENI. The CDR3 sequence is 13 residues long. V shed 4 bases and J shed 0 bases, with 7 bases lying between them. In DNA, the CDR3 is TGTGCCAGCTCACGTAAGGACTCCTACGAGCAGTACTTC. It is translated as CASSRKDSYEQYF.

This clonotype has at least ten counts. The chain is built from TRBV7-8 and TRBJ2-1, with TRBD2 matching over 11 bases. Germline V gene sequence: CDR1 SGHVS, CDR2 FQNEAQ. CDR3 length equals 16 residues. The V gene end was trimmed by 5 bases and the J gene end by 7 bases; junction bases not matched to a gene: 10. As DNA, the CDR3 is TGTGCCAGCAGCGGGACTTTAGCGGGGGGGCGTAATGAGCAGTTCTTC. This gives the protein CASSGTLAGGRNEQFF.

This rearrangement joins TRBV20-1 to TRBJ2-5; D is uncertain. Germline CDR1 DFQATT, CDR2 SNEGSKA (reference sequence). The V end lost 2 bases, the J end lost 4 bases, and 8 bases lay between the germline ends. The CDR3 is 12 amino acids. For the CDR3, the DNA is TGCAGTGCTAGACAGGATGGAGAGACCCAGTACTTC. Protein sequence: CSARQDGETQYF.

The chain is built from TRBV3-1 and TRBJ2-2; D possibly corresponds to TRBD2 (6 bases). Germline V CDR1 and CDR2: LGHDT, YNNKEL (reference sequence). This CDR3 has 15 amino acids. V was clipped by 0 bases and J by 6 bases, with 11 bases between them. CDR3 sequence (DNA): TGTGCCAGCAGCCAAGACCTGGCGGGACCCGGGGAGCTGTTTTTT. The encoded protein is CASSQDLAGPGELFF.

In its sample, this clonotype was seen many times. The genes are TRBV29-1 and TRBJ1-3; D gene unclear. The length of the CDR3 is 14 residues. V was clipped by 0 bases and J by 1 base, with 7 bases between them. Germline values: CDR1 SQVTM, CDR2 ANQGSEA. For the CDR3, the DNA is TGCAGCGTTGAAGACGAAGGGTCTGGAAACACCATATATTTT. This sequence encodes CSVEDEGSGNTIYF.

The chain is built from TRBV19 and TRBJ2-5, with 9 positions matching TRBD2. Germline CDR1 and CDR2: LNHDA and SQIVND (reference sequence). The CDR3 is made up of 18 amino acids. V shed 8 bases, J shed 4 bases, and the junction held 20 bases outside the gene matches. In DNA form, the CDR3 reads TGTGCCAGTGGAAACGTGGGTAGCGGGGGTCGAGCCTTAGAGACCCAGTACTTC. Translated, it gives CASGNVGSGGRALETQYF.